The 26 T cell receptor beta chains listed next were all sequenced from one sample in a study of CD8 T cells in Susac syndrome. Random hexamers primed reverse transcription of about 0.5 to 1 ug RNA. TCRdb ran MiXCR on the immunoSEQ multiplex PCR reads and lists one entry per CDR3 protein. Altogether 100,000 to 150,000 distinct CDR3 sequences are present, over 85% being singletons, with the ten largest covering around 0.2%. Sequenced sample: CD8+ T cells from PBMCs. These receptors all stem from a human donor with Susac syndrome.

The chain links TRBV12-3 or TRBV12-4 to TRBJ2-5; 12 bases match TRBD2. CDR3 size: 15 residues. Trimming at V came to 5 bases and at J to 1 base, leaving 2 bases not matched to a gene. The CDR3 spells CASSGLAGRQETQYF. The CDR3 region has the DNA TGTGCCAGCAGTGGACTAGCGGGGCGCCAAGAGACCCAGTACTTC.

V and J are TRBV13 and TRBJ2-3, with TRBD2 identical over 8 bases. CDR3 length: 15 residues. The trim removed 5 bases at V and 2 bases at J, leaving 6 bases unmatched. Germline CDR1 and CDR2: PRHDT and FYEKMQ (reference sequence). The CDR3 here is CASSGSLAATDTQYF. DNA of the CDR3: TGTGCCAGCAGCGGATCACTAGCGGCCACAGATACGCAGTATTTT.

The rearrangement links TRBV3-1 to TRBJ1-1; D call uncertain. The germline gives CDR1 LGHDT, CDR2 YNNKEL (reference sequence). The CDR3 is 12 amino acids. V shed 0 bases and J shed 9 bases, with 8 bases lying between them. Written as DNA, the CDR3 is TGTGCCAGCAGCCAAGATACACGTAAAGCTTTCTTT. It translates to CASSQDTRKAFF.

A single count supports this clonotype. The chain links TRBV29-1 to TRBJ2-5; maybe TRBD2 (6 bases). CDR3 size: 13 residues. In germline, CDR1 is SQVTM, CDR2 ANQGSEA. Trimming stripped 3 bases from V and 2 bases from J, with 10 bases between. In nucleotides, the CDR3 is TGCAGCGTTGAGGAGGGCGTTCAAGAGACCCAGTACTTC. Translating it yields CSVEEGVQETQYF.

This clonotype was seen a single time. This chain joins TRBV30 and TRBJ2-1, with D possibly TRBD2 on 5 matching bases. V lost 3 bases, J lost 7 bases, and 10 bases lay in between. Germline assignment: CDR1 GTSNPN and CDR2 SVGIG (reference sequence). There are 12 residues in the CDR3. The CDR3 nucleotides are TGTGCCTGGAGCTACGCGGGTAATGAGCAGTTCTTC. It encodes CAWSYAGNEQFF. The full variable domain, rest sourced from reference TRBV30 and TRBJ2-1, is SQTIHQWPATLVQPVGSPLSLECTVEGTSNPNLYWYRQAAGRGLQLLFYSVGIGQISSEVPQNLSASRPQDRQFILSSKKLLLSDSGFYLCAWSYAGNEQFFGPGTRLTVL.

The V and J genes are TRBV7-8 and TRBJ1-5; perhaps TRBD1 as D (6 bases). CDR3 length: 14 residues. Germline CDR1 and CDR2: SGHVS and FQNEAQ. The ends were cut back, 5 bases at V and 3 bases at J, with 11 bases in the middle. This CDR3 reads CASSKRQANQPQHF. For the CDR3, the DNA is TGTGCCAGCAGCAAGCGACAGGCCAATCAGCCCCAGCATTTT.

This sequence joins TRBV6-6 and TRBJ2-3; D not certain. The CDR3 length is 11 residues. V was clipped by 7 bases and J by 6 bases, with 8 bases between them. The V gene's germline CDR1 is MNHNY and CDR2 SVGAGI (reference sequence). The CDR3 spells CASTVGDTQYF. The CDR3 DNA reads TGTGCCAGCACGGTTGGGGATACGCAGTATTTT.

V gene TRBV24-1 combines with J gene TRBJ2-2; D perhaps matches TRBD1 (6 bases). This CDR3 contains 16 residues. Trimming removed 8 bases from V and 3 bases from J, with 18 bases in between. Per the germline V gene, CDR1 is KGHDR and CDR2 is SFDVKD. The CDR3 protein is CATNYPGSGDTGELFF. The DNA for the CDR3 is TGTGCCACCAACTACCCTGGTTCAGGGGACACCGGGGAGCTGTTTTTT.

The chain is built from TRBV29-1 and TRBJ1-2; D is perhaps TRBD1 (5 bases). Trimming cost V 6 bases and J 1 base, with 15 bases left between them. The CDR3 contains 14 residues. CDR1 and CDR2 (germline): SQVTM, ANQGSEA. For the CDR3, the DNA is TGCAGCGTATTCGGGGGACCGGGTAACTATGGCTACACCTTC. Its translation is CSVFGGPGNYGYTF.

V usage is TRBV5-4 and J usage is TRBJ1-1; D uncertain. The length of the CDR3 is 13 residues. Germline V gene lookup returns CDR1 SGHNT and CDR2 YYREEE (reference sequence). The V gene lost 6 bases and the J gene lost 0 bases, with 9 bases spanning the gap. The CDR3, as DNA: TGTGCCAGCACGGCGGCCATGAACACTGAAGCTTTCTTT. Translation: CASTAAMNTEAFF.

The CDR3 bases are TGTGCCAGCAGCGTCGGACAGGGTCCTAATCAGCCCCAGCATTTT. Translated: CASSVGQGPNQPQHF. The chain links TRBV5-4 to TRBJ1-5, with 8 positions matching TRBD1. The J segment lost 4 bases and the V segment lost 4 bases, leaving 7 bases of the junction unmatched. CDR1 is SGHNT, CDR2 YYREEE, per germline (reference sequence). This CDR3 region has 15 residues. The entire variable domain, with the rest obtained from reference TRBV5-4 and TRBJ1-5, is as follows: ETGVTQSPTHLIKTRGQQVTLRCSSQSGHNTVSWYQQALGQGPQFIFQYYREEENGRGNFPPRFSGLQFPNYSSELNVNALELDDSALYLCASSVGQGPNQPQHFGDGTRLSIL.

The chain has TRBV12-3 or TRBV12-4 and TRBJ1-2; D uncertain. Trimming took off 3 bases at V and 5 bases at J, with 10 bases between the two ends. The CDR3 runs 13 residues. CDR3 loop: CASSFSSGYGYTF. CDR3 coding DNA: TGTGCCAGCAGTTTCAGTTCGGGGTATGGCTACACCTTC.

The CDR3, as DNA: TGTGCCAGCAGCCCGGGACAGGGGATTGGGGAGCAGTACTTC. Residues: CASSPGQGIGEQYF. J is TRBJ2-7 and V is TRBV27, with TRBD1 identical over 10 bases. The CDR3 sequence is 14 residues long. CDR1 is MNHEY and CDR2 is SMNVEV in the germline V gene (reference sequence). Unmatched junction bases numbered 9, after V lost 6 bases and J lost 7 bases.

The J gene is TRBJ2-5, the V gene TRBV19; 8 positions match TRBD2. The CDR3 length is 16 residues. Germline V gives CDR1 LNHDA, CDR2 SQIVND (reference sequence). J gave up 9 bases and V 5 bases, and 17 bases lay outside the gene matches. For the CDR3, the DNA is TGTGCCAGTAGTCGGGACGTCGGGGGGGTCGGGAGACCCCAGTACTTC. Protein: CASSRDVGGVGRPQYF.

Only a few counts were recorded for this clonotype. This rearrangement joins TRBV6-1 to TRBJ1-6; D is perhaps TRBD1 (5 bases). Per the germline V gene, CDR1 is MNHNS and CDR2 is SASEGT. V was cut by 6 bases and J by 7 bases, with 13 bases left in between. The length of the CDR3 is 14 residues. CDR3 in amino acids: CASRVDSENSPLHF. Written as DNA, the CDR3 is TGTGCCAGCAGGGTCGACAGCGAGAATTCACCCCTCCACTTT.

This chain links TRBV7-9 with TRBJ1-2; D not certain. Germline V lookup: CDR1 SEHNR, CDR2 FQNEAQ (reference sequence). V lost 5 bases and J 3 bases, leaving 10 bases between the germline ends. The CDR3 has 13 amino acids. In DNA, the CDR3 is TGTGCCAGCAGCCCCCCTGGCGACTATGGCTACACCTTC. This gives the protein CASSPPGDYGYTF.

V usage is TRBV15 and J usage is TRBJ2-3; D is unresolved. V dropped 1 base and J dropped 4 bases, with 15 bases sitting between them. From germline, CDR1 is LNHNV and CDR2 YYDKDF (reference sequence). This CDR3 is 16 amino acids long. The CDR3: CATSRARVSVADTQYF. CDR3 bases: TGTGCCACCAGCAGAGCAAGGGTGAGCGTGGCAGATACGCAGTATTTT.

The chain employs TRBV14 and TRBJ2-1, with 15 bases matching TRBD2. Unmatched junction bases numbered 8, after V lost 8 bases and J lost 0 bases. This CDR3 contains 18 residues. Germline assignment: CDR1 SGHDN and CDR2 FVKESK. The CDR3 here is CASGTSGRSYISYNEQFF. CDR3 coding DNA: TGTGCCAGCGGGACTAGCGGGAGGTCCTACATCTCCTACAATGAGCAGTTCTTC.

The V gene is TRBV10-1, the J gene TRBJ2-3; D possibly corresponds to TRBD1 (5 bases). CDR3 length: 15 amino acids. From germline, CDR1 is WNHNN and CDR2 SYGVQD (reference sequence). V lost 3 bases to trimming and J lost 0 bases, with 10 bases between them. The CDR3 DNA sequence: TGCGCCAGCAGTGACGCTAGGGGTAGCACAGATACGCAGTATTTT. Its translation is CASSDARGSTDTQYF.

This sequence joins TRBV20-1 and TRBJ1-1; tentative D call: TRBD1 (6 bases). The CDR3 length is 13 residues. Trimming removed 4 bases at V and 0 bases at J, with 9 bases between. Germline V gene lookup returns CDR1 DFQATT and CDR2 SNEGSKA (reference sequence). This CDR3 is CSATRQVNTEAFF. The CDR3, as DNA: TGCAGTGCTACTAGACAGGTGAACACTGAAGCTTTCTTT.

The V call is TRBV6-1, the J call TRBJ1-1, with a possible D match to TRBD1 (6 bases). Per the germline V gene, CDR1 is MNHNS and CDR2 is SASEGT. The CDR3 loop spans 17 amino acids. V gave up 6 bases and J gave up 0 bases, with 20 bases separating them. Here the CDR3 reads CASRGGAGPYMNTEAFF. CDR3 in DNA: TGTGCCAGCAGGGGGGGGGCAGGGCCATACATGAACACTGAAGCTTTCTTT.

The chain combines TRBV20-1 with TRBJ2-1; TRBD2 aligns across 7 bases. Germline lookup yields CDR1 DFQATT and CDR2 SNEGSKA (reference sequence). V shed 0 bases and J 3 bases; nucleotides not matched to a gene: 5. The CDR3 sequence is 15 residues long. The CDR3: CSARDTAGVYNEQFF. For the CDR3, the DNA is TGCAGTGCTAGAGATACGGCGGGAGTCTACAATGAGCAGTTCTTC.

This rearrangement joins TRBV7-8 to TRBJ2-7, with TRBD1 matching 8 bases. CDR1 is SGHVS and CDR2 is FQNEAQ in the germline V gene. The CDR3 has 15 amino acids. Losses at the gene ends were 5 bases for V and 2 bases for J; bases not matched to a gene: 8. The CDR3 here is CASSKRRTGTYEQYF. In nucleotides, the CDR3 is TGTGCCAGCAGCAAGCGACGGACAGGGACCTACGAGCAGTACTTC.

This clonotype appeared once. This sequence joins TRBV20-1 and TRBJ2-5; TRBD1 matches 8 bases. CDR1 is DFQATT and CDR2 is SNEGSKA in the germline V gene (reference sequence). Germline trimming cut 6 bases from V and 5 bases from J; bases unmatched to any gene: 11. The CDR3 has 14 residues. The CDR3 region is CSAETGEFGETQYF. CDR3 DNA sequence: TGCAGTGCAGAGACAGGGGAGTTTGGGGAGACCCAGTACTTC.

CDR3 in amino acids: CASSSDGRADQPQHF. CDR3 coding DNA: TGTGCCAGCAGCTCCGATGGGAGGGCAGATCAGCCCCAGCATTTT. The J gene is TRBJ1-5, the V gene TRBV7-9; D gene uncertain. Looked up from germline, CDR1 is SEHNR and CDR2 is FQNEAQ (reference sequence). V lost 4 bases and J 5 bases, leaving 15 bases between the germline ends. The CDR3 covers 15 residues. Drawing the rest from reference TRBV7-9 and TRBJ1-5, the complete variable domain is DTGVSQNPRHKITKRGQNVTFRCDPISEHNRLYWYRQTLGQGPEFLTYFQNEAQLEKSRLLSDRFSAERPKGSFSTLEIQRTEQGDSAMYLCASSSDGRADQPQHFGDGTRLSIL.

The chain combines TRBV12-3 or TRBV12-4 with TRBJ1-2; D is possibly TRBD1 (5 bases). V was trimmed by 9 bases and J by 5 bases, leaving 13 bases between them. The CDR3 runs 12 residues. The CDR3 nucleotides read TGTGCCAGTTCGACAGCGGGGTATGGCTACACCTTC. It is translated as CASSTAGYGYTF.